Listed below are T cell receptor beta chains from one sample, sequenced in a study of identifying expanded T cells in peripheral blood. Using immunoSEQ multiplex PCR, the repertoire was profiled, and TCRdb retains in-frame clones only, with some absent. Seen here are 90,000 to 110,000 clones, around 90% observed once, and the top ten hold just under 8.5%. The sequenced material came from blood. The origin of the receptors is a person between 18 and 75 years old in good health. CDR3s include the opening cysteine and the closing phenylalanine or tryptophan. The D gene is left open where the match is weak. A clone size is listed for some rows: how often the clone was seen (once, few, many), or a class if it is expanded.

j_gene: TRBJ2-4
d_gene: TRBD1
abundance: once
v_gene: TRBV9
CDR3aa: CASSVASDRANIQYF
CDR3nt: TGTGCCAGCAGCGTAGCTTCGGACAGGGCTAACATTCAGTACTTC

j_gene: TRBJ2-1
d_gene: .
abundance: .
v_gene: TRBV27
CDR3aa: CASRGTVVREQFF
CDR3nt: TGTGCCAGCCGCGGGACAGTGGTCCGCGAGCAGTTCTTC

j_gene: TRBJ1-1
d_gene: TRBD1
abundance: .
v_gene: TRBV6-5
CDR3aa: CATQTGENTEAFF
CDR3nt: TGTGCCACCCAGACAGGGGAGAACACTGAAGCTTTCTTT

j_gene: TRBJ2-3
d_gene: .
abundance: .
v_gene: TRBV6-6
CDR3aa: CASRRDNTDTQYF
CDR3nt: TGTGCCAGCCGGCGGGATAACACAGATACGCAGTATTTT

j_gene: TRBJ2-3
d_gene: .
abundance: .
v_gene: TRBV5-4
CDR3aa: CASSLGANTQYF
CDR3nt: TGTGCCAGCAGCCTCGGCGCAAATACGCAGTATTTT

j_gene: TRBJ2-7
d_gene: TRBD1
abundance: few
v_gene: TRBV6-5
CDR3aa: CASSSGTALYEQYF
CDR3nt: TGTGCCAGCAGCTCCGGGACAGCGCTCTACGAGCAGTACTTC

j_gene: TRBJ2-4
d_gene: .
abundance: .
v_gene: TRBV15
CDR3aa: CATSRDTGGVGIQYF
CDR3nt: TGTGCCACCAGCAGAGATACAGGAGGGGTCGGCATTCAGTACTTC

j_gene: TRBJ2-5
d_gene: TRBD2
abundance: .
v_gene: TRBV6-5
CDR3aa: CATRDSGGETQYF
CDR3nt: TGTGCCACCCGGGACTCGGGGGGGGAGACCCAGTACTTC

j_gene: TRBJ1-2
d_gene: TRBD1
abundance: .
v_gene: TRBV6-1
CDR3aa: CASSAIGGAWDGYTF
CDR3nt: TGTGCCAGCAGTGCCATAGGGGGCGCCTGGGACGGCTACACCTTC

j_gene: TRBJ1-1
d_gene: .
abundance: .
v_gene: TRBV28
CDR3aa: CASSLTGLTEAFF
CDR3nt: TGTGCCAGCAGTTTAACCGGGCTCACTGAAGCTTTCTTT

j_gene: TRBJ2-6
d_gene: .
abundance: .
v_gene: TRBV27
CDR3aa: CASSLKDLGGSGANVLTF
CDR3nt: TGTGCCAGCAGTTTAAAGGACCTAGGGGGCTCTGGGGCCAACGTCCTGACTTTC

j_gene: TRBJ2-2
d_gene: TRBD2
abundance: .
v_gene: TRBV7-2
CDR3aa: CASGISGGPTGELFF
CDR3nt: TGTGCCAGCGGAATTAGCGGGGGGCCCACCGGGGAGCTGTTTTTT